The 15 T cell receptor beta chains below were found in one sample sequenced in a study of shared clonotypes between healthy human individuals. Repertoires were generated with immunoSEQ multiplex PCR, while TCRdb's copy carries only in-frame clones and drops some. Of about 510,000 clones in the sample, about four fifths were seen once. Sequencing was carried out using PBMCs. These receptor sequences come from a middle-aged woman in good health. Some clones in this sample may be carry-over from other donors' samples.

With regard to this clone: Just one base apart from a much larger clone, this may be a read error. The chain joins TRBV5-4 to TRBJ2-3; 9 bases line up with TRBD2. Germline CDR1 and CDR2: SGHNT and YYREEE (reference sequence). CDR3 length: 15 residues. Trimming at V came to 0 bases and at J to 5 bases, leaving 4 bases not matched to a gene. CDR3 sequence: CASSLEREDGDTQYF. CDR3 nucleotide sequence: TGTGCCAGCAGCTTGGAGCGGGAGGATGGAGATACGCAGTATTTT.

This clone has just a few counts. CDR3 DNA: TGTGCCAGCACCACAGGCTTTTCGAACACTGAAGCTTTCTTT. It encodes CASTTGFSNTEAFF. The J gene is TRBJ1-1, the V gene TRBV6-5, with D possibly matching TRBD1 (5 bases). This CDR3 is built from 14 residues. Germline CDR1 and CDR2: MNHEY and SVGAGI. V was pared by 7 bases and J by 1 base, with 13 bases between.

V and J are TRBV7-3 and TRBJ2-1; 8 positions match TRBD2. This CDR3 is built from 16 residues. The germline CDR1 and CDR2 sequences are SGHTA and FQGTGA. Trimming took 4 bases from V and 0 from J; bases not matched to a gene: 5. The CDR3 protein is CASSSDSGSSYNEQFF. In DNA form, the CDR3 reads TGTGCCAGCAGCTCCGACAGCGGGAGCTCCTACAATGAGCAGTTCTTC.

This clone appeared a single time. V and J are TRBV6-1 and TRBJ2-1; maybe TRBD2 (6 bases). Between the trimmed V and J ends, which lost 3 bases and 4 bases, there was a span of 16 bases. Germline V gene sequence: CDR1 MNHNS, CDR2 SASEGT. The CDR3 runs to 16 residues. CDR3 protein: CASSDAGRQKYNEQFF. The DNA of the CDR3 is TGTGCCAGCAGTGACGCCGGGAGACAGAAATACAATGAGCAGTTCTTC.

The chain carries TRBV6-1 and TRBJ2-7; TRBD1 matches 7 bases. CDR1 and CDR2 from the germline V gene are MNHNS and SASEGT. The CDR3 is 13 residues long. V lost 9 bases, J lost 0 bases, and 5 bases stayed unmatched. The CDR3 region is CASTGVFSYEQYF. The CDR3 nucleotides are TGTGCCAGTACAGGGGTTTTCTCCTACGAGCAGTACTTC.

This clone was observed many times. V is TRBV6-4 and J is TRBJ1-5; D not certain. The CDR3 length is 14 residues. Per germline, CDR1 MRHNA and CDR2 SNTAGT. V shed 3 bases and J shed 2 bases, with 8 bases lying between them. The CDR3 here is CASSDGGGNQPQHF. CDR3 nucleotide sequence: TGTGCCAGCAGTGATGGAGGAGGCAATCAGCCCCAGCATTTT.

The gene calls are TRBV5-1 and TRBJ1-1; D not resolved. The V gene lost 4 bases and the J gene lost 4 bases, with 17 bases spanning the gap. The germline V gene encodes CDR1 SGHRS and CDR2 YFSETQ. The CDR3 has 15 amino acids. The CDR3 protein is CASSLRPPPGTEAFF. The CDR3 DNA follows: TGCGCCAGCAGCCTCCGACCCCCGCCGGGCACTGAAGCTTTCTTT.

Comments on this clone: It may be a read error: a sequence one base away is much more abundant. The chain carries TRBV5-1 and TRBJ2-5; D is ambiguous. There are 13 residues in the CDR3. Per germline, CDR1 SGHRS and CDR2 YFSETQ. Trimming pared 2 bases from V and 1 base from J, leaving 6 bases between. The CDR3 region has the DNA TGCGCCAGCAGCTTTAGGGTCCAAGAGACCCAGTACTTC. Its translation is CASSFRVQETQYF.

The chain links TRBV21-1 to TRBJ1-1; the DNA was not compared with TRBD1, the D call given in the table. TRBV21-1 is deemed a pseudogene. The CDR3 is 14 residues long. CDR3 in amino acids: CASCNDRLNTEAFF. CDR3 bases: TGTGCCAGCTGTAATGACAGACTGAACACTGAAGCTTTCTTT.

J is TRBJ2-3 and V is TRBV7-9; D possibly corresponds to TRBD2 (5 bases). The CDR3 covers 14 residues. The V and J ends lost 5 bases and 0 bases respectively, with 9 bases between them. CDR1 is SEHNR, CDR2 FQNEAQ, per germline (reference sequence). CDR3 sequence: CASSRGMSTDTQYF. The CDR3 nucleotides are TGTGCCAGCAGCAGAGGGATGAGCACAGATACGCAGTATTTT.

The rearrangement links TRBV9 to TRBJ2-1, with a weak D call TRBD2 (6 bases). Germline CDR1 and CDR2: SGDLS and YYNGEE. The CDR3 totals 15 residues. Trimming shortened V by 0 bases and J by 2 bases, and 9 bases separated the two germline ends. The CDR3 sequence: CASSVDPSAYNEQFF. CDR3 DNA: TGTGCCAGCAGCGTAGACCCTAGCGCCTACAATGAGCAGTTCTTC.

The rearrangement joins TRBV29-1 to TRBJ1-3; 7 bases map to TRBD1. Unmatched junction bases numbered 6, after V lost 7 bases and J lost 3 bases. The CDR3 totals 13 residues. Germline lookup yields CDR1 SQVTM and CDR2 ANQGSEA. The CDR3 sequence: CSGGTDHGNTIYF. The CDR3 DNA reads as TGCAGCGGTGGGACAGATCATGGAAACACCATATATTTT.

This clone showed up just a few times. This chain uses TRBV5-8 with TRBJ1-5, with D tentatively TRBD1 (5 bases). V was cut by 3 bases and J by 6 bases, with 16 bases left in between. Germline assignment: CDR1 SGHTS and CDR2 YDEGEE. This CDR3 has 15 amino acids. The CDR3 sequence is CASSSRSGRGQPQHF. The DNA for the CDR3 is TGTGCCAGCAGCTCCCGGTCGGGGAGGGGTCAGCCCCAGCATTTT.

The chain employs TRBV5-4 and TRBJ2-6, with D possibly matching TRBD1 (5 bases). The germline V gene encodes CDR1 SGHNT and CDR2 YYREEE (reference sequence). The CDR3 totals 15 residues. Trimming pared 0 bases from V and 1 base from J, leaving 5 bases between. CDR3 residues: CASSLEGSGANVLTF. Written as DNA, the CDR3 is TGTGCCAGCAGCTTGGAGGGGTCTGGGGCCAACGTCCTGACTTTC.

This clone is a singleton in its sample. The chain couples TRBV28 to TRBJ1-6; TRBD1 agrees at 8 bases. The CDR3 totals 13 residues. Germline CDR1 and CDR2: MDHEN and SYDVKM. J was trimmed by 6 bases and V by 7 bases; bases with no gene match: 2. The CDR3 spells CASMDRVNSPLHF. CDR3 DNA: TGTGCCAGCATGGACAGGGTTAATTCACCCCTCCACTTT.